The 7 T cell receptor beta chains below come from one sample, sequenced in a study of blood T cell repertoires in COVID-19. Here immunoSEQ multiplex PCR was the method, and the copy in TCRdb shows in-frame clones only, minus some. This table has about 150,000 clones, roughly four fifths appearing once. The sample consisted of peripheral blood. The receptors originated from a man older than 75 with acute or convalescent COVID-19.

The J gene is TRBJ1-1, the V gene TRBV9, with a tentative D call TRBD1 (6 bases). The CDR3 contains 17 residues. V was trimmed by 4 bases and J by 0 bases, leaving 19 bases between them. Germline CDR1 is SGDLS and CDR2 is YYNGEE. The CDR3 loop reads CASSPRWDKPLNTEAFF. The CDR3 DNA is TGTGCCAGCAGCCCTAGGTGGGACAAACCCTTGAACACTGAAGCTTTCTTT.

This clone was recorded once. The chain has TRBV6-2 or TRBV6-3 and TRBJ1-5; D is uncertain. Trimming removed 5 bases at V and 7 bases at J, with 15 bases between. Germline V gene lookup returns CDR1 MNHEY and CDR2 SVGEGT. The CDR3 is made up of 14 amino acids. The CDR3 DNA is TGTGCCAGCAGTGGGGAGGGAGGGCGACAGCCCCAGCATTTT. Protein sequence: CASSGEGGRQPQHF.

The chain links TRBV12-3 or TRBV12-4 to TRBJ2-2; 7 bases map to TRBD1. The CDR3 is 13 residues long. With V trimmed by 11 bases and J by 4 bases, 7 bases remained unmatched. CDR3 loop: CAGGQLGTGELFF. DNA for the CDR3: TGTGCCGGGGGACAGTTGGGCACCGGGGAGCTGTTTTTT.

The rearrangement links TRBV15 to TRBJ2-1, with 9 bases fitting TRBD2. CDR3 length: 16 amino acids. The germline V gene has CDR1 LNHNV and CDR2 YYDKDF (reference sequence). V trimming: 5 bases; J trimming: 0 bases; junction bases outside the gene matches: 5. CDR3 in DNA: TGTGCCACCAGCCCTCGACTAGCGGACTCCTACAATGAGCAGTTCTTC. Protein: CATSPRLADSYNEQFF.

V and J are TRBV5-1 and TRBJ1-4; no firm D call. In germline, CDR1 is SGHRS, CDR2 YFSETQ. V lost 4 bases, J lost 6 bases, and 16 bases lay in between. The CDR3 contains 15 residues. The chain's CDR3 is CASSAAGLGDEKLFF. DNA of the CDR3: TGCGCCAGCAGCGCGGCCGGGCTCGGGGATGAAAAACTGTTTTTT.

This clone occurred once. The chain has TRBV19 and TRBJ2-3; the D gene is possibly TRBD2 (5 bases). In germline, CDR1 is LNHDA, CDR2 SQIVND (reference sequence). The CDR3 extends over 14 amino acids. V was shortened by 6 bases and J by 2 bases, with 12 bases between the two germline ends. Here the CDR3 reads CASSKGLYTDTQYF. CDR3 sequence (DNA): TGTGCCAGTAGCAAAGGACTTTACACAGATACGCAGTATTTT.

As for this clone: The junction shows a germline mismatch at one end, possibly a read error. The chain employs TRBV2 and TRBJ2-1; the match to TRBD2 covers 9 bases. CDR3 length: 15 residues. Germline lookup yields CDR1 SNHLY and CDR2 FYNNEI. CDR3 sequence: CASSASSGAYNGQFF. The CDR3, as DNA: TGTGCCAGCAGCGCCTCTAGCGGGGCCTACAATGGGCAGTTCTTC.